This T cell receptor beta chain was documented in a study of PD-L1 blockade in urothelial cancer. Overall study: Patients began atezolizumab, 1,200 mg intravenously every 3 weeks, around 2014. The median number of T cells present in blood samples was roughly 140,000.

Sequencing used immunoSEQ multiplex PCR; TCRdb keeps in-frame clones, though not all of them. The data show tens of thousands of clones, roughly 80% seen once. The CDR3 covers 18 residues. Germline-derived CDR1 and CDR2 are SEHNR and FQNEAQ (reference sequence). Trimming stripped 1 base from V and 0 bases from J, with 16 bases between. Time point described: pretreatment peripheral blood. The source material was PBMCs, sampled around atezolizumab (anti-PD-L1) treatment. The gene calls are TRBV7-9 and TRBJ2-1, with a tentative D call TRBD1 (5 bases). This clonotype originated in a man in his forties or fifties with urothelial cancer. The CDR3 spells CASSLDPHRRRSYNEQFF. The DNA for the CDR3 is TGTGCCAGCAGCTTAGACCCCCACAGGCGACGCTCCTACAATGAGCAGTTCTTC. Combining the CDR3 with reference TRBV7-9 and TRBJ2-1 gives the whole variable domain DTGVSQNPRHKITKRGQNVTFRCDPISEHNRLYWYRQTLGQGPEFLTYFQNEAQLEKSRLLSDRFSAERPKGSFSTLEIQRTEQGDSAMYLCASSLDPHRRRSYNEQFFGPGTRLTVL.